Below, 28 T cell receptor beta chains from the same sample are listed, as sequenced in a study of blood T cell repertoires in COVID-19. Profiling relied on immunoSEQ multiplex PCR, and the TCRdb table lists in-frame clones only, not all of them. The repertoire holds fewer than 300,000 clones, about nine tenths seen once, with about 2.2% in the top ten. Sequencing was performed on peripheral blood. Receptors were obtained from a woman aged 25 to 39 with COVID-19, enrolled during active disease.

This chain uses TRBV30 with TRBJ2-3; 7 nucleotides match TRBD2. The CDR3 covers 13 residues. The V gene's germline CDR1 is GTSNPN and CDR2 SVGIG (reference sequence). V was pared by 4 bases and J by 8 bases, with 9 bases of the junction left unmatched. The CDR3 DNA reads TGTGCCTGGATATCGACGGGAGGAGGTACGCAGTATTTT. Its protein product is CAWISTGGGTQYF.

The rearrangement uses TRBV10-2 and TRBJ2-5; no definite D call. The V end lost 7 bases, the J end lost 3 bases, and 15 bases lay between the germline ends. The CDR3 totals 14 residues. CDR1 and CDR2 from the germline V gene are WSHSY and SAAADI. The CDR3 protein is CASTWSSVKETQYF. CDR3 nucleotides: TGCGCCAGCACCTGGAGTTCTGTTAAAGAGACCCAGTACTTC.

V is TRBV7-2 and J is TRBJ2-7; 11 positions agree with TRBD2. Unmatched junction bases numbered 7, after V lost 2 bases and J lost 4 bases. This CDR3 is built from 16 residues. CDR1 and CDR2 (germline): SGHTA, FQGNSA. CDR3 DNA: TGTGCCAGCAGCTTATACGGCACTAGCGGGAGTTACGAGCAGTACTTC. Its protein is CASSLYGTSGSYEQYF.

The CDR3 coding sequence is TGTGCCAGCAAAGGGACAGGGGTTGACGGGGAGCTGTTTTTT. It specifies CASKGTGVDGELFF. The chain couples TRBV2 to TRBJ2-2; 10 nucleotides agree with TRBD1. Trimming cost V 7 bases and J 7 bases; bases outside gene matches: 6. The CDR3 is made up of 14 amino acids. CDR1 and CDR2 (germline): SNHLY, FYNNEI.

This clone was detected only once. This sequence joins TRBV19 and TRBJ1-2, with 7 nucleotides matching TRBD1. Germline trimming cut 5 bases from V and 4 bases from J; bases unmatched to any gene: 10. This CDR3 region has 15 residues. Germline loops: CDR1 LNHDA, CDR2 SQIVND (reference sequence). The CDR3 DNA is TGTGCCAGTAGTGCTCCACAGGGGCCGGGCTATGGCTACACCTTC. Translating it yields CASSAPQGPGYGYTF.

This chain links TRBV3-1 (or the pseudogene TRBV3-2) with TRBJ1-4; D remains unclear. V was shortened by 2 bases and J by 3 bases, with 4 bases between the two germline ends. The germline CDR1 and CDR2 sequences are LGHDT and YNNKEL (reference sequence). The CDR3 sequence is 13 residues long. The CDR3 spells CASSQRANEKLFF. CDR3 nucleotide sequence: TGTGCCAGCAGCCAACGAGCTAATGAAAAACTGTTTTTT.

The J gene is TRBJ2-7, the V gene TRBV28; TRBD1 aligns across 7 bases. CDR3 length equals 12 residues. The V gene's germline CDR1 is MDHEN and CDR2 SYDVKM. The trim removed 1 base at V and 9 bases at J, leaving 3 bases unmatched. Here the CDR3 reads CASSLLGDRQYF. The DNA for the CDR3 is TGTGCCAGCAGTTTATTGGGGGACAGGCAGTACTTC.

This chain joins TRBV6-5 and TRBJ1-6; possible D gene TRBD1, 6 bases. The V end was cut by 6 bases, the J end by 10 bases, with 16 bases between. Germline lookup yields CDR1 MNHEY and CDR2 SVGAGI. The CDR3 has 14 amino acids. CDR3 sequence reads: CASRQGGIGSPLHF. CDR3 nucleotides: TGTGCCAGCAGACAGGGTGGAATAGGGTCACCCCTCCACTTT.

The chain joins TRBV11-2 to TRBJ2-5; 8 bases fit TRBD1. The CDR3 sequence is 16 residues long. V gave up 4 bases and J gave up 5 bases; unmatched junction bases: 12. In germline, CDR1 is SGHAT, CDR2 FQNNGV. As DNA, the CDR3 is TGTGCCAGCAGCTCGGAACCCACAGGGGGTGGGGAGACCCAGTACTTC. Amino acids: CASSSEPTGGGETQYF.

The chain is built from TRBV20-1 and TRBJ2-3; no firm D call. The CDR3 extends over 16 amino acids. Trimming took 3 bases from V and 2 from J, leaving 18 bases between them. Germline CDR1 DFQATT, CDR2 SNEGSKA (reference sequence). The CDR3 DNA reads TGCAGTGCTAGTGGTGTCATCAGGCAATACACAGATACGCAGTATTTT. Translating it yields CSASGVIRQYTDTQYF.

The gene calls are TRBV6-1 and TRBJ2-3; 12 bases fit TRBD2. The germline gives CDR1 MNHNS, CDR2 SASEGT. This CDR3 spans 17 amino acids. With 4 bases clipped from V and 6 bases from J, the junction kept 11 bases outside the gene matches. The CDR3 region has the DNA TGTGCCAGCAGTGTCCCAAATCTAGCGGGAGGGCTCGATACGCAGTATTTT. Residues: CASSVPNLAGGLDTQYF.

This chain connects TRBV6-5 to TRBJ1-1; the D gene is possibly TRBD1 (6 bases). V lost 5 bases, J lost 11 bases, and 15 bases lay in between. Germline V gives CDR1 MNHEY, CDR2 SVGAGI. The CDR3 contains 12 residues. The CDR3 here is CASSTRGVQAFF. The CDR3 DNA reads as TGTGCCAGCAGTACCAGGGGCGTGCAGGCTTTCTTT.

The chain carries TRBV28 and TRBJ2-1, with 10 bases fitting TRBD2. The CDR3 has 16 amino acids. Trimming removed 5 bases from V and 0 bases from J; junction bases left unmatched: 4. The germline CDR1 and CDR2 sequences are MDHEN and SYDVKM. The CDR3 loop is CASSPSGRASYNEQFF. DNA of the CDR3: TGTGCCAGCAGTCCCAGCGGGAGGGCCTCCTACAATGAGCAGTTCTTC.

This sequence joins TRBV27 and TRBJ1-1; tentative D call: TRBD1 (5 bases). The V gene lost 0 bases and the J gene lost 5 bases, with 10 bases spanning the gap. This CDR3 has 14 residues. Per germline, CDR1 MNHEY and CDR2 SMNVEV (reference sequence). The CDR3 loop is CASSLSWGETEAFF. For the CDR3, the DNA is TGTGCCAGCAGTTTATCCTGGGGGGAGACTGAAGCTTTCTTT.

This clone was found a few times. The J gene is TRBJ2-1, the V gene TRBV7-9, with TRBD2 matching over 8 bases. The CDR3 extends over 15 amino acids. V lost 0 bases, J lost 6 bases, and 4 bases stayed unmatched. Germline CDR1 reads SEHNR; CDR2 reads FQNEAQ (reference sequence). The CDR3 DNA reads TGTGCCAGCAGCTTAGCACTAGCGGAGGGCAATGAGCAGTTCTTC. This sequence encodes CASSLALAEGNEQFF.

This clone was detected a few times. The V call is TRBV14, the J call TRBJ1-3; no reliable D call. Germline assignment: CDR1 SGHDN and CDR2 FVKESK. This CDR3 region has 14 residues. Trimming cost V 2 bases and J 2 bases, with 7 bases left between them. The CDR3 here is CASSQSVTGNTIYF. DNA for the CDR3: TGTGCCAGCAGCCAATCAGTCACTGGAAACACCATATATTTT.

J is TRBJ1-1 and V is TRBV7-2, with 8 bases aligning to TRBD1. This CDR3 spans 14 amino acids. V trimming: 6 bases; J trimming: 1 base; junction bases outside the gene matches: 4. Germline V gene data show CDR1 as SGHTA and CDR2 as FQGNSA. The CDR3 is CASSSRGRNTEAFF. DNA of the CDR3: TGTGCCAGCAGTTCCAGGGGGCGGAACACTGAAGCTTTCTTT.

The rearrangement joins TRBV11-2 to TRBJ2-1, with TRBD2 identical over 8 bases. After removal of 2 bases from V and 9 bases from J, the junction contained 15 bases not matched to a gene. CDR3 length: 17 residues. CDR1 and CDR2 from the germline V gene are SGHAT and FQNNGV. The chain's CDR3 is CASSLRAQSGRLREQFF. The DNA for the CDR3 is TGTGCCAGCAGCTTAAGGGCCCAAAGCGGGAGACTACGTGAGCAGTTCTTC.

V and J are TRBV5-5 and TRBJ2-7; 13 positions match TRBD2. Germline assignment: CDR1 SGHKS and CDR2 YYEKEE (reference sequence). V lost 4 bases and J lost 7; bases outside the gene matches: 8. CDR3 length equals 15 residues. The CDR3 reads CASSAPGTSGTEQYF. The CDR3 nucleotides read TGTGCCAGCAGCGCCCCCGGGACTAGCGGGACTGAGCAGTACTTC.

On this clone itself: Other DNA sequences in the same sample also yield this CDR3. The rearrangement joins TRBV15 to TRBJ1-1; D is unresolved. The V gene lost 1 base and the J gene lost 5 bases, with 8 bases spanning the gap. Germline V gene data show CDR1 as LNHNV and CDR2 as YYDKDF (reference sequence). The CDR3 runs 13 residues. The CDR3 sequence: CATSRAGGTEAFF. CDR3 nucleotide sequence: TGTGCCACCAGCAGAGCCGGAGGGACTGAAGCTTTCTTT.

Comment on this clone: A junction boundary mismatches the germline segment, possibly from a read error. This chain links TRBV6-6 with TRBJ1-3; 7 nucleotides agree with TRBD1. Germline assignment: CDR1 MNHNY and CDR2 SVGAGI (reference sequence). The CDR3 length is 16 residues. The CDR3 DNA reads TGTGCCAGCAGTACCCCTGGACAGGTCCCTGGGAACACCATATATTTT. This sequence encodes CASSTPGQVPGNTIYF.

This CDR3 reads CASSDPGQGGSYGYTF. In nucleotides, the CDR3 is TGCGCCAGCAGCGACCCGGGACAGGGTGGGAGCTATGGCTACACCTTC. The chain carries TRBV5-1 and TRBJ1-2, with 9 nucleotides matching TRBD1. The CDR3 runs 16 residues. CDR1 and CDR2 (germline): SGHRS, YFSETQ. J was trimmed by 4 bases and V by 4 bases; bases with no gene match: 11.

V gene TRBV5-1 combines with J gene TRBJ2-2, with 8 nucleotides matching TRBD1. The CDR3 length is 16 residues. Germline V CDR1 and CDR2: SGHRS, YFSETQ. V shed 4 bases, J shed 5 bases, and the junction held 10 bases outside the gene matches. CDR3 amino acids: CASSISGGAETGELFF. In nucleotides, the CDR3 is TGCGCCAGCAGCATATCAGGGGGCGCGGAGACCGGGGAGCTGTTTTTT.

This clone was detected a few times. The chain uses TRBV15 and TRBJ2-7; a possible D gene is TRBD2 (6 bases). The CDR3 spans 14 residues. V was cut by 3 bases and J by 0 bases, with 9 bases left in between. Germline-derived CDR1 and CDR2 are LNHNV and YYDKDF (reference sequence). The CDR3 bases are TGTGCCACCAGCAGTCCGGGGGTCTCCTACGAGCAGTACTTC. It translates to CATSSPGVSYEQYF.

CDR3 DNA: TGTGCCAGCAGTGATGTTAAGGAGTTGAGGTACTTTAATGAGCAGTTCTTC. It yields the protein CASSDVKELRYFNEQFF. The chain recombines TRBV6-1 with TRBJ2-1; the D is unclear. Germline CDR1 and CDR2: MNHNS and SASEGT. V lost 3 bases to trimming and J lost 7 bases, with 22 bases between them. This CDR3 has 17 residues.

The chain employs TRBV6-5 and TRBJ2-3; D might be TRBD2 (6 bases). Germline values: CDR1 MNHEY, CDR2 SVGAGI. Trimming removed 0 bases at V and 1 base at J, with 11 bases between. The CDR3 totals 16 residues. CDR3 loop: CASSYSGGRGTDTQYF. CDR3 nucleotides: TGTGCCAGCAGTTACTCGGGGGGACGGGGCACAGATACGCAGTATTTT.

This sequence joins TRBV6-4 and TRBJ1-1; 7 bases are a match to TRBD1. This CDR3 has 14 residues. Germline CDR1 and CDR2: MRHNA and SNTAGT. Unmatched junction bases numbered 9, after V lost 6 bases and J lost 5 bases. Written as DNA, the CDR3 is TGTGCCAGCAGCATAGACGACAGGGTAACTGAAGCTTTCTTT. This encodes CASSIDDRVTEAFF.

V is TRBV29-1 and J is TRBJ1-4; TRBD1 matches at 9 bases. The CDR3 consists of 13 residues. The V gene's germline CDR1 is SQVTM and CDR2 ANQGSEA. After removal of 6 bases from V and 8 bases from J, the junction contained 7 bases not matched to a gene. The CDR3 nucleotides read TGCAGCGTCTCTGGCGGGACAGGGGAAAAACTGTTTTTT. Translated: CSVSGGTGEKLFF.